These 19 T cell receptor beta chains were all obtained from the same sample, sequenced in a study of shared clonotypes between healthy human individuals. Repertoires were generated with immunoSEQ multiplex PCR, while TCRdb's copy carries only in-frame clones and drops some. The data contain approximately 2.5 million clones, around nine tenths of them seen just once; the ten biggest clones take up around 0.14%. The sequenced sample consisted of naive CD4+ T cells sorted from blood. As for subset: CD45RA+ positively selected. The receptor source for this set is a man aged 18 to 29 in good health.

This chain uses TRBV5-4 with TRBJ2-5; TRBD2 agrees at 14 bases. The germline V gene encodes CDR1 SGHNT and CDR2 YYREEE (reference sequence). Trimming cost V 5 bases and J 4 bases; bases outside gene matches: 7. The CDR3 contains 16 residues. CDR3 coding DNA: TGTGCCAGCAGGGCGGGGACTAGCGGGAGAATAGAGACCCAGTACTTC. The encoded protein is CASRAGTSGRIETQYF. Based on the CDR3 plus reference TRBV5-4 and TRBJ2-5, the full variable domain is ETGVTQSPTHLIKTRGQQVTLRCSSQSGHNTVSWYQQALGQGPQFIFQYYREEENGRGNFPPRFSGLQFPNYSSELNVNALELDDSALYLCASRAGTSGRIETQYFGPGTRLLVL.

This clone was recorded once. The CDR3 loop is CSVGTGVTNTEAFF. For the CDR3, the DNA is TGCAGCGTCGGGACAGGGGTAACGAACACTGAAGCTTTCTTT. The rearrangement links TRBV29-1 to TRBJ1-1; 10 nucleotides match TRBD1. CDR1 is SQVTM, CDR2 ANQGSEA, per germline. The CDR3 is 14 amino acids. J gave up 1 base and V 6 bases, and 5 bases lay outside the gene matches.

The chain employs TRBV5-6 and TRBJ1-2; D perhaps matches TRBD1 (5 bases). Trimming stripped 4 bases from V and 3 bases from J, with 10 bases between. The CDR3 loop spans 13 amino acids. In germline, CDR1 is SGHDT, CDR2 YYEEEE. Here the CDR3 reads CASSKDRDYGYTF. The CDR3 DNA reads as TGTGCCAGCAGCAAAGACAGAGACTATGGCTACACCTTC.

V gene TRBV7-9 combines with J gene TRBJ1-2, with a tentative D call TRBD1 (5 bases). This CDR3 region has 14 residues. The germline gives CDR1 SEHNR, CDR2 FQNEAQ (reference sequence). The V end lost 1 base, the J end lost 0 bases, and 6 bases lay between the germline ends. This chain's CDR3 is CASSLGTTNYGYTF. CDR3 in DNA: TGTGCCAGCAGCTTAGGGACAACTAACTATGGCTACACCTTC.

The gene calls are TRBV7-9 and TRBJ2-5; 12 bases map to TRBD1. Germline V gene data show CDR1 as SEHNR and CDR2 as FQNEAQ (reference sequence). The V gene end was trimmed by 1 base and the J gene end by 4 bases; junction bases not matched to a gene: 1. The CDR3 has 15 residues. The CDR3 spells CASSLGDRGRETQYF. CDR3 nucleotide sequence: TGTGCCAGCAGCTTAGGGGACAGGGGGCGAGAGACCCAGTACTTC.

CDR3 nucleotide sequence: TGTGCCAGCAGCTTACTCTCCTTCGGCGAGCAGTACTTC. This translates into CASSLLSFGEQYF. V is TRBV7-2 and J is TRBJ2-7, with D hard to call. V lost 2 bases, J lost 6 bases, and 11 bases lay in between. The CDR3 runs to 13 residues. Germline CDR1 and CDR2: SGHTA and FQGNSA.

In nucleotides, the CDR3 is TGTGCCAGCAGTGACAGGGATTCCGAGCAGTACTTC. Translating gives CASSDRDSEQYF. The rearrangement joins TRBV6-6 to TRBJ2-7, with 7 positions matching TRBD1. The trim removed 5 bases at V and 6 bases at J, leaving 4 bases unmatched. Germline V CDR1 and CDR2: MNHNY, SVGAGI (reference sequence). This CDR3 is built from 12 residues.

The chain joins TRBV5-4 to TRBJ2-7, with TRBD1 matching over 8 bases. Germline values: CDR1 SGHNT, CDR2 YYREEE (reference sequence). The V segment lost 4 bases and the J segment 4 bases; nucleotides outside the gene matches: 13. CDR3 length: 16 residues. This chain's CDR3 is CASSPTRNRGLYEQYF. The CDR3 nucleotides are TGTGCCAGCAGCCCCACCAGGAACAGGGGGTTATACGAGCAGTACTTC.

The rearrangement uses TRBV5-1 and TRBJ1-6; tentatively, D is TRBD1 (6 bases). The V gene lost 0 bases and the J gene lost 3 bases, with 10 bases spanning the gap. CDR1 is SGHRS, CDR2 YFSETQ, per germline. CDR3 length equals 16 residues. As DNA, the CDR3 is TGCGCCAGCAGCTTGGGGGGGCAGATCTATAATTCACCCCTCCACTTT. It specifies CASSLGGQIYNSPLHF.

The V gene is TRBV7-9, the J gene TRBJ1-4, with a possible D match to TRBD1 (6 bases). Trimming cost V 2 bases and J 8 bases, with 9 bases left between them. The CDR3 totals 13 residues. Germline CDR1 reads SEHNR; CDR2 reads FQNEAQ (reference sequence). The CDR3 region has the DNA TGTGCCAGCAGCTTATTACAGGGCGAAAAACTGTTTTTT. This encodes CASSLLQGEKLFF.

The CDR3 DNA is TGTGCCAGCAGTCTAAGGACTAAGTGGGATACGCAGTATTTT. This gives the protein CASSLRTKWDTQYF. J is TRBJ2-3 and V is TRBV7-2, with D maybe TRBD2 (6 bases). CDR1 and CDR2 (germline): SGHTA, FQGNSA. The V gene lost 6 bases and the J gene lost 6 bases, with 16 bases spanning the gap. CDR3 length equals 14 residues.

This clone came up a few times. The V call is TRBV7-9, the J call TRBJ2-3; 7 bases line up with TRBD2. Germline CDR1 and CDR2: SEHNR and FQNEAQ (reference sequence). The CDR3 sequence is 14 residues long. Trimming at V came to 8 bases and at J to 1 base, leaving 6 bases not matched to a gene. Here the CDR3 DNA reads TGTGCCAGCTCCGAGCGGGACCGCACAGATACGCAGTATTTT. This gives the protein CASSERDRTDTQYF.

The chain links TRBV6-5 to TRBJ2-3; D call uncertain. The germline V and J ends were trimmed by 7 bases and 6 bases, with 14 bases remaining between them. The CDR3 is made up of 13 amino acids. Germline-derived CDR1 and CDR2 are MNHEY and SVGAGI. This CDR3 reads CASTADTTDTQYF. The DNA for the CDR3 is TGTGCCAGCACTGCCGACACGACGGATACGCAGTATTTT.

CDR3 residues: CASSSSPNTEAFF. CDR3 DNA: TGTGCCAGCTCATCGTCCCCAAACACTGAAGCTTTCTTT. V gene TRBV18 combines with J gene TRBJ1-1; D remains ambiguous. This CDR3 has 13 amino acids. The V gene lost 5 bases and the J gene lost 2 bases, with 9 bases spanning the gap. Germline lookup yields CDR1 KGHSH and CDR2 LQKENI. The variable domain in full, completed from reference TRBV18 and TRBJ1-1, reads NAGVMQNPRHLVRRRGQEARLRCSPMKGHSHVYWYRQLPEEGLKFMVYLQKENIIDESGMPKERFSAEFPKEGPSILRIQQVVRGDSAAYFCASSSSPNTEAFFGQGTRLTVV.

The chain combines TRBV5-4 with TRBJ2-3; 8 positions match TRBD2. CDR3 length equals 16 residues. V lost 3 bases to trimming and J lost 6 bases; unmatched junction nucleotides: 12. In germline, CDR1 is SGHNT, CDR2 YYREEE (reference sequence). The CDR3 bases are TGTGCCAGCAGCTCGGGGGGGACGCCTTTAGCGGATACGCAGTATTTT. This encodes CASSSGGTPLADTQYF. The full variable domain, completed using reference TRBV5-4 and TRBJ2-3, is ETGVTQSPTHLIKTRGQQVTLRCSSQSGHNTVSWYQQALGQGPQFIFQYYREEENGRGNFPPRFSGLQFPNYSSELNVNALELDDSALYLCASSSGGTPLADTQYFGPGTRLTVL.

The chain combines TRBV30 with TRBJ2-2; TRBD1 matches at 7 bases. The CDR3 sequence is 13 residues long. Germline CDR1 reads GTSNPN; CDR2 reads SVGIG (reference sequence). J gave up 0 bases and V 7 bases, and 2 bases lay outside the gene matches. For the CDR3, the DNA is TGTGCCTTCGACAGGGCGAACACCGGGGAGCTGTTTTTT. It translates to CAFDRANTGELFF. Using reference TRBV30 and TRBJ2-2 for the parts outside the CDR3, the full variable domain is SQTIHQWPATLVQPVGSPLSLECTVEGTSNPNLYWYRQAAGRGLQLLFYSVGIGQISSEVPQNLSASRPQDRQFILSSKKLLLSDSGFYLCAFDRANTGELFFGEGSRLTVL.

The rearrangement links TRBV7-8 to TRBJ1-4; D gene unclear. The germline V gene has CDR1 SGHVS and CDR2 FQNEAQ. Trimming stripped 3 bases from V and 12 bases from J, with 11 bases between. The CDR3 consists of 12 residues. CDR3 loop: CASSFLGGELFF. CDR3 DNA: TGTGCCAGCAGCTTCCTGGGCGGGGAACTGTTTTTT.

The rearrangement joins TRBV5-1 to TRBJ2-7; D may match TRBD1 or TRBD2 (6 bases each). V gave up 2 bases and J gave up 1 base, with 10 bases separating them. Germline CDR1 and CDR2: SGHRS and YFSETQ. The CDR3 extends over 14 amino acids. DNA for the CDR3: TGCGCCAGCAGCTTCACGGGGGCGTCCTACGAGCAGTACTTC. Translating it yields CASSFTGASYEQYF.

The chain recombines TRBV5-6 with TRBJ2-5; D could derive from TRBD1 or TRBD2 (5 bases each). Trimming removed 4 bases from V and 6 bases from J, with 25 bases in between. Per the germline V gene, CDR1 is SGHDT and CDR2 is YYEEEE. This CDR3 has 17 amino acids. In nucleotides, the CDR3 is TGTGCCAGCAGCCCACCGGGACGGGGCACCCTAGTGAAGACCCAGTACTTC. It codes for CASSPPGRGTLVKTQYF.